These 20 T cell receptor beta chains originate from one sample sequenced in a study of control samples from healthy donors and cancer patients. Generated by immunoSEQ multiplex PCR, the TCRdb table keeps only in-frame clones and is missing some. The repertoire has approximately 170,000 clones, 90% of them found once; the top ten carry roughly 1.3%. Sequenced: blood. The receptor set was obtained from a woman aged 50 to 60 in good health.

The rearrangement joins TRBV7-2 to TRBJ2-3; no clear D gene. This CDR3 is 13 amino acids long. Germline V gives CDR1 SGHTA, CDR2 FQGNSA. With 1 base removed from V and 3 bases from J, the gap between germline ends came to 5 bases. CDR3 sequence: CASSLGGTDTQYF. The CDR3 coding sequence is TGTGCCAGCAGCTTAGGGGGAACAGATACGCAGTATTTT.

J is TRBJ1-1 and V is TRBV19; 7 nucleotides line up with TRBD1. Germline-derived CDR1 and CDR2 are LNHDA and SQIVND (reference sequence). The CDR3 runs 13 residues. V dropped 5 bases and J dropped 4; count of bases not matched to a gene: 4. CDR3 sequence (DNA): TGTGCCAGTAGTCGACAGGGCCTCACTGAAGCTTTCTTT. It encodes CASSRQGLTEAFF.

The V gene is TRBV28, the J gene TRBJ2-7, with D possibly matching TRBD1 (6 bases). The CDR3 totals 14 residues. Trimming stripped 6 bases from V and 6 bases from J, with 18 bases between. CDR1 is MDHEN and CDR2 is SYDVKM in the germline V gene. The CDR3 protein is CASRAPQGRGEQYF. The CDR3 nucleotides are TGTGCCAGCAGGGCCCCACAGGGACGGGGCGAGCAGTACTTC.

The chain combines TRBV24-1 with TRBJ2-7; a possible D gene is TRBD1 (8 bases). Looked up from germline, CDR1 is KGHDR and CDR2 is SFDVKD. The CDR3 has 14 amino acids. Trimming stripped 3 bases from V and 7 bases from J, with 15 bases between. The CDR3 DNA is TGTGCCACCAGTGATCCCGGACAGGGAGGGGAGCAGTACTTC. Translation gives CATSDPGQGGEQYF.

The rearrangement links TRBV4-1 to TRBJ1-2; tentative D call: TRBD1 (5 bases). The CDR3 length is 13 residues. The V and J ends lost 2 bases and 4 bases respectively, with 8 bases between them. Germline V gene sequence: CDR1 MGHRA, CDR2 YSYEKL. The CDR3 bases are TGCGCCAGCAGCCAACAAGACAGCTATGGCTACACCTTC. Translated, it gives CASSQQDSYGYTF.

The V gene is TRBV6-5, the J gene TRBJ2-2; D not certain. The CDR3 is made up of 13 amino acids. Germline CDR1 reads MNHEY; CDR2 reads SVGAGI. V gave up 10 bases and J gave up 1 base, with 10 bases separating them. In DNA form, the CDR3 reads TGTGCCACCCCGTTACTGAACACCGGGGAGCTGTTTTTT. This codes for CATPLLNTGELFF.

The chain recombines TRBV18 with TRBJ1-4; weak D call: TRBD1 (5 bases). The CDR3 covers 15 residues. The V gene's germline CDR1 is KGHSH and CDR2 LQKENI. Trimming took off 1 base at V and 7 bases at J, with 13 bases between the two ends. The CDR3, as DNA: TGTGCCAGCTCACCACGGCAGGGCGGAGGTGAAAAACTGTTTTTT. Translation: CASSPRQGGGEKLFF.

The chain joins TRBV6-2 or TRBV6-3 to TRBJ2-5; D not certain. Germline V lookup: CDR1 MNHEY, CDR2 SVGEGT. Between the trimmed V and J ends, which lost 0 bases and 5 bases, there was a span of 16 bases. The CDR3 contains 16 residues. CDR3 sequence reads: CASSYSVGFVQETQYF. CDR3 bases: TGTGCCAGCAGTTACTCGGTGGGGTTCGTCCAGGAGACCCAGTACTTC.

This sequence joins TRBV5-1 and TRBJ1-1; 8 nucleotides line up with TRBD1. The CDR3 is 15 amino acids. V shed 2 bases and J 5 bases; nucleotides not matched to a gene: 8. The germline CDR1 and CDR2 sequences are SGHRS and YFSETQ. The CDR3 DNA reads as TGCGCCAGCAGCTTTCACCAGGGGGCGATTACTGAAGCTTTCTTT. This sequence encodes CASSFHQGAITEAFF.

The CDR3 DNA follows: TGTGCCAGCAGCTTGGCCAGGGACGATACGCAGTATTTT. Amino acids: CASSLARDDTQYF. The chain employs TRBV7-8 and TRBJ2-3; tentatively, D is TRBD1 or TRBD2 (5 bases each). The CDR3 is made up of 13 amino acids. The germline V gene has CDR1 SGHVS and CDR2 FQNEAQ. V gave up 3 bases and J gave up 6 bases, with 10 bases separating them.

The chain combines TRBV2 with TRBJ2-1; 12 bases align to TRBD2. V gave up 1 base and J gave up 7 bases; unmatched junction bases: 2. In germline, CDR1 is SNHLY, CDR2 FYNNEI. This CDR3 comprises 15 residues. The CDR3: CASSEGLAGVNEQFF. The CDR3 bases are TGTGCCAGCAGTGAAGGACTAGCGGGAGTGAATGAGCAGTTCTTC.

This rearrangement joins TRBV29-1 to TRBJ1-1; possibly TRBD1 for D (5 bases). The V and J ends lost 0 bases and 5 bases respectively, with 13 bases between them. The CDR3 totals 14 residues. Germline values: CDR1 SQVTM, CDR2 ANQGSEA. DNA of the CDR3: TGCAGCGTTGAAGATGAGTGGGGCGGAACTGAAGCTTTCTTT. It codes for CSVEDEWGGTEAFF.

The genes are TRBV12-3 or TRBV12-4 and TRBJ2-5; D gene ambiguous. The CDR3 length is 11 residues. The ends were cut back, 5 bases at V and 7 bases at J, with 8 bases in the middle. The CDR3 spells CASSTIRTQYF. The CDR3 DNA follows: TGTGCCAGCAGTACTATACGGACCCAGTACTTC.

There are many counts of this clone. The chain employs TRBV19 and TRBJ1-2; D unclear. In germline, CDR1 is LNHDA, CDR2 SQIVND (reference sequence). The CDR3 covers 13 residues. V gave up 3 bases and J gave up 4 bases, with 9 bases separating them. CDR3 residues: CASSITAGYGYTF. The DNA of the CDR3 is TGTGCCAGTAGTATTACGGCGGGCTATGGCTACACCTTC.

The rearrangement joins TRBV18 to TRBJ1-2; 7 bases fit TRBD1. The V segment lost 5 bases and the J segment 7 bases; nucleotides outside the gene matches: 7. The CDR3 covers 13 residues. CDR1 is KGHSH, CDR2 LQKENI, per germline. The CDR3 DNA follows: TGTGCCAGCTCAACAGGGACAGCCAGTGGCTACACCTTC. This gives the protein CASSTGTASGYTF.

The V call is TRBV27, the J call TRBJ1-5; no reliable D call. Germline CDR1 reads MNHEY; CDR2 reads SMNVEV (reference sequence). CDR3 size: 15 residues. V was cut by 3 bases and J by 11 bases, with 20 bases left in between. CDR3: CASSFVSSQIESQHF. The CDR3 region has the DNA TGTGCCAGCAGTTTTGTTTCCAGCCAAATTGAGTCCCAGCATTTT.

The CDR3 here is CASSNRDRGGRQPQHF. The CDR3 coding sequence is TGTGCCAGTAGTAATCGGGACAGGGGAGGCCGGCAGCCCCAGCATTTT. V is TRBV19 and J is TRBJ1-5; 10 positions agree with TRBD1. The CDR3 loop spans 16 amino acids. Germline lookup yields CDR1 LNHDA and CDR2 SQIVND (reference sequence). The trim removed 4 bases at V and 7 bases at J, leaving 10 bases unmatched.

The V call is TRBV6-5, the J call TRBJ2-5; 12 nucleotides agree with TRBD2. The J segment lost 3 bases and the V segment lost 6 bases, leaving 5 bases of the junction unmatched. CDR1 is MNHEY, CDR2 SVGAGI, per germline. The CDR3 extends over 15 amino acids. This CDR3 is CASRTWTSGEETQYF. The CDR3 DNA follows: TGTGCCAGCAGAACCTGGACTAGCGGGGAAGAGACCCAGTACTTC.

A word on this clone: The same CDR3 arises from other DNA sequences in this sample as well. The J gene is TRBJ2-3, the V gene TRBV7-2; 8 nucleotides line up with TRBD2. The CDR3 covers 16 residues. Germline V lookup: CDR1 SGHTA, CDR2 FQGNSA. J gave up 0 bases and V 2 bases, and 4 bases lay outside the gene matches. The CDR3 nucleotides are TGTGCCAGCAGCTTATTCGGGACTAGGAGCACAGATACGCAGTATTTT. This codes for CASSLFGTRSTDTQYF.

CDR3 in DNA: TGTGCCAGCAGCCAAGATCCTGACACCTCCTACAATGAGCAGTTCTTC. Translated: CASSQDPDTSYNEQFF. The V and J genes are TRBV3-1 (or the pseudogene TRBV3-2) and TRBJ2-1; D unclear. From germline, CDR1 is LGHDT and CDR2 YNNKEL (reference sequence). V gave up 0 bases and J gave up 0 bases, with 9 bases separating them. This CDR3 has 16 residues.